Below are 17 T cell receptor beta chains sequenced from a single sample in a study of cytomegalovirus exposure and HLA in healthy donors. The PCR contained 60 Vbeta and 13 Jbeta primers. Profiled with immunoSEQ multiplex PCR; TCRdb holds only in-frame clones, not every one. The data show more than 150,000 clones, more than 85% seen once. Sequencing was done on a sample of PBMCs. The receptors originated from a girl under three years old in good health and CMV-seronegative.

The rearrangement uses TRBV6-1 and TRBJ2-4; no firm D call. This CDR3 is built from 15 residues. Germline lookup yields CDR1 MNHNS and CDR2 SASEGT. Trimming took 3 bases from V and 2 from J, leaving 11 bases between them. The CDR3 DNA is TGTGCCAGCAGTGAGTATCCGGAGACCAAAAACATTCAGTACTTC. It translates to CASSEYPETKNIQYF.

The rearrangement uses TRBV19 and TRBJ2-1; 9 bases are a match to TRBD1. Losses at the gene ends were 5 bases for V and 2 bases for J; bases not matched to a gene: 4. The CDR3 spans 15 residues. Germline V gives CDR1 LNHDA, CDR2 SQIVND (reference sequence). The CDR3 bases are TGTGCCAGTAGTGTTACAGGGGGCGCCTACAATGAGCAGTTCTTC. It specifies CASSVTGGAYNEQFF.

The gene calls are TRBV30 and TRBJ1-1; a possible D gene is TRBD1 (6 bases). CDR1 GTSNPN and CDR2 SVGIG come from the germline V gene (reference sequence). The V gene lost 4 bases and the J gene lost 4 bases, with 13 bases spanning the gap. The CDR3 covers 13 residues. The CDR3 DNA is TGTGCCTGGACCCGGCAGGGGCGCACTGAAGCTTTCTTT. This codes for CAWTRQGRTEAFF.

The chain employs TRBV6-5 and TRBJ1-2; D perhaps matches TRBD1 (5 bases). V lost 6 bases to trimming and J lost 0 bases, with 14 bases between them. The CDR3 is made up of 15 amino acids. The V gene's germline CDR1 is MNHEY and CDR2 SVGAGI. The CDR3 loop is CASSLRGGANYGYTF. CDR3 sequence (DNA): TGTGCCAGCAGCTTACGGGGGGGGGCTAACTATGGCTACACCTTC.

V and J are TRBV5-1 and TRBJ1-4, with D perhaps TRBD1 (5 bases). The CDR3 has 14 residues. The germline V and J ends were trimmed by 0 bases and 8 bases, with 11 bases remaining between them. Per germline, CDR1 SGHRS and CDR2 YFSETQ. Here the CDR3 DNA reads TGCGCCAGCAGCTTGGGGGACTTTAACGAAAAACTGTTTTTT. Its protein is CASSLGDFNEKLFF.

The chain carries TRBV5-4 and TRBJ2-2; possible D gene TRBD2, 5 bases. The CDR3 covers 16 residues. Germline V gene data show CDR1 as SGHNT and CDR2 as YYREEE (reference sequence). The V end was cut by 6 bases, the J end by 6 bases, with 21 bases between. The CDR3, as DNA: TGTGCCAGCACCCCGGGCGGGCGGGCGCAGGCCGGGGAGCTGTTTTTT. Protein sequence: CASTPGGRAQAGELFF.

This CDR3 is CASSWMAGYSYNEQFF. The CDR3 coding sequence is TGCGCCAGCAGCTGGATGGCAGGATACTCCTACAATGAGCAGTTCTTC. The chain has TRBV5-1 and TRBJ2-1; D gene ambiguous. The CDR3 covers 16 residues. Trimming shortened V by 3 bases and J by 0 bases, and 13 bases separated the two germline ends. Germline CDR1 reads SGHRS; CDR2 reads YFSETQ. The complete variable domain, with remaining parts taken from reference TRBV5-1 and TRBJ2-1, reads KAGVTQTPRYLIKTRGQQVTLSCSPISGHRSVSWYQQTPGQGLQFLFEYFSETQRNKGNFPGRFSGRQFSNSRSEMNVSTLELGDSALYLCASSWMAGYSYNEQFFGPGTRLTVL.

As regards this clone: One junction end does not reproduce the germline sequence, and a read error may be involved. Other DNA sequences in this specimen translate into the identical CDR3. V usage is TRBV2 and J usage is TRBJ1-2; D gene uncertain. The V gene's germline CDR1 is SNHLY and CDR2 FYNNEI. The CDR3 is 12 residues long. CDR3 sequence: CASSETRDGYTF. CDR3 bases: TGCGCCAGCAGTGAAACGAGGGATGGCTACACCTTC.

V is TRBV5-1 and J is TRBJ1-4, with 9 bases fitting TRBD1. CDR3 length: 17 residues. V lost 1 base, J lost 2 bases, and 6 bases stayed unmatched. CDR1 and CDR2 from the germline V gene are SGHRS and YFSETQ. The CDR3 DNA sequence: TGCGCCAGCAGCTTGTTCTTGGACAGGGGCACTAATGAAAAACTGTTTTTT. This sequence encodes CASSLFLDRGTNEKLFF. The full variable domain, completed using reference TRBV5-1 and TRBJ1-4, is KAGVTQTPRYLIKTRGQQVTLSCSPISGHRSVSWYQQTPGQGLQFLFEYFSETQRNKGNFPGRFSGRQFSNSRSEMNVSTLELGDSALYLCASSLFLDRGTNEKLFFGSGTQLSVL.

This clone was observed a few times. The chain links TRBV25-1 to TRBJ1-2; 8 bases align to TRBD1. The CDR3 contains 15 residues. With V trimmed by 1 base and J by 7 bases, 8 bases remained unmatched. The germline CDR1 and CDR2 sequences are MGHDK and SYGVNS. DNA for the CDR3: TGTGCCAGCAGTGAATTGGCAGGGGGCGCGGGTGGCTACACCTTC. It specifies CASSELAGGAGGYTF.

The chain couples TRBV5-1 to TRBJ2-2; weak D call: TRBD1 (6 bases). This CDR3 has 15 amino acids. Trimming pared 2 bases from V and 2 bases from J, leaving 10 bases between. CDR1 is SGHRS, CDR2 YFSETQ, per germline. CDR3 residues: CASSFHRENTGELFF. In nucleotides, the CDR3 is TGCGCCAGCAGCTTCCACAGGGAAAACACCGGGGAGCTGTTTTTT.

The chain links TRBV2 to TRBJ1-4; weak D call: TRBD1 (6 bases). The germline V gene has CDR1 SNHLY and CDR2 FYNNEI. Trimming cost V 6 bases and J 8 bases, with 13 bases left between them. This CDR3 has 13 amino acids. The CDR3 sequence: CASSAGEGEKLFF. CDR3 DNA: TGTGCCAGCAGCGCAGGGGAGGGCGAAAAACTGTTTTTT.

V usage is TRBV9 and J usage is TRBJ2-3; no clear D gene. The CDR3 consists of 12 residues. V was shortened by 4 bases and J by 5 bases, with 8 bases between the two germline ends. Germline values: CDR1 SGDLS, CDR2 YYNGEE. The CDR3 reads CASSIGGDTQYF. CDR3 DNA sequence: TGTGCCAGCAGCATAGGCGGAGATACGCAGTATTTT.

The chain is built from TRBV12-5 and TRBJ1-5; D possibly corresponds to TRBD1 (6 bases). This CDR3 has 16 amino acids. CDR1 LGHNT and CDR2 FRNRAP come from the germline V gene. V was trimmed by 2 bases and J by 6 bases, leaving 17 bases between them. CDR3 sequence: CASGLILQGSSQPQHF. The CDR3, as DNA: TGTGCTAGTGGTTTGATTCTACAGGGATCGAGTCAGCCCCAGCATTTT.

This chain connects TRBV6-6 to TRBJ1-2; perhaps TRBD1 as D (6 bases). The CDR3 runs to 14 residues. Germline lookup yields CDR1 MNHNY and CDR2 SVGAGI (reference sequence). Trimming took off 5 bases at V and 8 bases at J, with 18 bases between the two ends. CDR3 in amino acids: CASSPYTGLEGYTF. CDR3 DNA: TGTGCCAGCAGTCCCTACACAGGGCTGGAAGGCTACACCTTC.

This clone has a handful of counts. The chain couples TRBV7-9 to TRBJ2-2; maybe TRBD1 (6 bases). The CDR3 sequence is 14 residues long. Germline CDR1 SEHNR, CDR2 FQNEAQ (reference sequence). V was cut by 8 bases and J by 4 bases, with 14 bases left in between. CDR3 region: CASGSQGITGELFF. For the CDR3, the DNA is TGTGCCAGCGGGTCCCAGGGGATCACCGGGGAGCTGTTTTTT.

This clone was seen once. The rearrangement links TRBV30 to TRBJ2-7, with TRBD2 identical over 9 bases. V lost 2 bases to trimming and J lost 1 base; unmatched junction nucleotides: 9. The CDR3 sequence is 16 residues long. Germline V gene sequence: CDR1 GTSNPN, CDR2 SVGIG (reference sequence). The CDR3, as DNA: TGTGCCTGGAGTCGCCGACTAGCGGAACTATCCTACGAGCAGTACTTC. Amino acid sequence: CAWSRRLAELSYEQYF. Together with reference TRBV30 and TRBJ2-7, the CDR3 gives the full variable domain: SQTIHQWPATLVQPVGSPLSLECTVEGTSNPNLYWYRQAAGRGLQLLFYSVGIGQISSEVPQNLSASRPQDRQFILSSKKLLLSDSGFYLCAWSRRLAELSYEQYFGPGTRLTVT.